This T cell receptor beta chain was sequenced for a study of blood T cell repertoires in COVID-19. Study-level background: The cDNA or gDNA used as material had been derived from T cells, B-cell-depleted T cells, or PBMCs.

The table lists this clone with a few counts. The protocol was immunoSEQ multiplex PCR, while the TCRdb copy is restricted to in-frame clones and leaves out a portion. The table records fewer than 80,000 clones, 90% of them present only once. V was cut by 1 base and J by 0 bases, with 22 bases left in between. Germline-derived CDR1 and CDR2 are MGHRA and YSYEKL. The CDR3 length is 20 residues. Sample: peripheral blood. The TCR sequence derives from a human donor in a cohort sampled during active COVID-19. V is TRBV4-1 and J is TRBJ1-5, with D tentatively TRBD1 (6 bases). The DNA of the CDR3 is TGCGCCAGCAGCCAAGTAGTAAGAGGGACAAGAGGGGTTAGCAATCAGCCCCAGCATTTT. Encoded protein: CASSQVVRGTRGVSNQPQHF.